This entry is about one T cell receptor beta chain. The antigen remains undetermined. V was clipped by 0 bases and J by 1 base; unmatched bases: 4. The CDR3 is made up of 17 amino acids. Germline V gives CDR1 MGHRA, CDR2 YSYEKL. These data are taken from a study of CD8 T cells in Susac syndrome. Random hexamers were used to reverse transcribe the RNA input (about 0.45 to 1 ug). TCRdb reanalysed the immunoSEQ multiplex PCR reads using MiXCR and keeps one entry per CDR3 protein. This sample has some 140,000 distinct CDR3 sequences, with approximately 95% found just once. From blood CD8+ and CD4+ T cells, TCR beta sequences were generated. Study observations and caveats: The number of Susac-specific public clones found was roughly 15 in total CD8+ repertoires and several in CD8+ TEMRA repertoires.

This rearrangement joins TRBV4-1 to TRBJ1-2, with 11 bases matching TRBD1. The receptor's source is a human donor with Susac syndrome. The sequenced material came from CD8+ T cells from PBMCs. CDR3 bases: TGCGCCAGCAGCCAAGATGTGGGACAGGGGGTTAACTATGGCTACACCTTC. Translated: CASSQDVGQGVNYGYTF.